This record covers a single T cell receptor beta chain. Its specificity is not known. The V and J ends lost 2 bases and 3 bases respectively, with 11 bases between them. The CDR3 covers 15 residues. Germline-derived CDR1 and CDR2 are LGHNT and FRNRAP. Primers included in the PCR were 60 Vbeta and 13 Jbeta primers. Clones were read by immunoSEQ multiplex PCR, and TCRdb kept only the in-frame ones, dropping some. The sample has some 100,000 clones; approximately 76% are singletons. The data were obtained in a study of cytomegalovirus exposure and HLA in healthy donors. Findings and caveats of the study: Researchers reported in a later analysis that a missense DCLRE1C variant was tied to TCR beta V- and J-gene trimming.

The TCR comes from a woman aged 45-65 years in good health and CMV-seropositive. Sequenced material: PBMCs. The J gene is TRBJ2-1, the V gene TRBV12-5, with D maybe TRBD2 (5 bases). DNA of the CDR3: TGTGCTAGTGGTTTGCCTCGGGGATACTACAATGAGCAGTTCTTC. This gives the protein CASGLPRGYYNEQFF.